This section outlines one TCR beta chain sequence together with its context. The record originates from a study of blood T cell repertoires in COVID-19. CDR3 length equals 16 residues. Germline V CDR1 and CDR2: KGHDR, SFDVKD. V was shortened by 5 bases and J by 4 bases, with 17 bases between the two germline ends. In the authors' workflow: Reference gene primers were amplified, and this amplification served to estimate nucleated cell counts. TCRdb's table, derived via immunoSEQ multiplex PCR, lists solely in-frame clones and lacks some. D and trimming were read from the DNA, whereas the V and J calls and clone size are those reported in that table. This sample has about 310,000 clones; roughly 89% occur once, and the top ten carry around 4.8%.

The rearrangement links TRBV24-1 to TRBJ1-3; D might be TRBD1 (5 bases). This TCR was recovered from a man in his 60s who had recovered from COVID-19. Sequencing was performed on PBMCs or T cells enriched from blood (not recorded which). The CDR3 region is CATSGQHRLWGNTIYF. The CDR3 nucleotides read TGTGCCACCAGTGGGCAACACAGGCTCTGGGGAAACACCATATATTTT.